This T cell receptor (beta chain) was retrieved from a study of CD8+ T cells in alopecia areata. The sequencing template was cDNA reverse transcribed from extracted RNA. Method: immunoSEQ multiplex PCR; TCRdb's copy keeps in-frame clones and lacks some. The top ten hold approximately 6.8% of the sample, which has 120,000 to 150,000 clones, 47% seen once. Trimming shortened V by 0 bases and J by 7 bases, and 14 bases separated the two germline ends. Per the germline V gene, CDR1 is SGHDT and CDR2 is YYEEEE. The CDR3 totals 14 residues. This clone has just a few counts. The sample taken for sequencing was CD4+ T cells sorted from blood. This chain connects TRBV5-6 to TRBJ2-7, with D maybe TRBD2 (6 bases). The sequence was collected from a human donor with alopecia areata. This CDR3 is CASSLAGLLGEQYF. The CDR3 bases are TGTGCCAGCAGCTTGGCGGGACTTCTGGGGGAGCAGTACTTC. Combining the CDR3 with reference TRBV5-6 and TRBJ2-7 gives the whole variable domain DAGVTQSPTHLIKTRGQQVTLRCSPKSGHDTVSWYQQALGQGPQFIFQYYEEEERQRGNFPDRFSGHQFPNYSSELNVNALLLGDSALYLCASSLAGLLGEQYFGPGTRLTVT.